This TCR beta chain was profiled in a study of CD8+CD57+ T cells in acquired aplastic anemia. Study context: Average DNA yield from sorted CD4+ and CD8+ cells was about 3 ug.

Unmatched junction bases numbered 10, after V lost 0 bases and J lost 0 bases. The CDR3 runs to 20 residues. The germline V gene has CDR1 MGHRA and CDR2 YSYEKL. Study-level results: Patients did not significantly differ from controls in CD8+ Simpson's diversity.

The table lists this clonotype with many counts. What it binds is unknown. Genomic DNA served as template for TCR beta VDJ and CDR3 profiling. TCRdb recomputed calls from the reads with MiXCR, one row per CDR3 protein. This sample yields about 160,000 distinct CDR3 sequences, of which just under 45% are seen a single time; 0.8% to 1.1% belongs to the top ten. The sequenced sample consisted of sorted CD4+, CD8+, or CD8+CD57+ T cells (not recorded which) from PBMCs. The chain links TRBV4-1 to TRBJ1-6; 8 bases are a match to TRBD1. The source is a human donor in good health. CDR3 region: CASSQDDRGLTSSYNSPLHF. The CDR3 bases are TGCGCCAGCAGCCAAGATGACAGGGGTCTTACCAGCTCCTATAATTCACCCCTCCACTTT.